This passage covers 28 T cell receptor beta chains from one sample sequenced in a study of regulatory T cells in long-lasting Graves disease. Time point given: newly diagnosed GD, antithyroid drugs for less than 3 months. Preparation of the TCR library used RNA extracted from PBMCs. With iRepertoire HTBI primers and Arm-PCR of CDR3 regions, TCR beta libraries were built. TCRdb reprocessed the multiplex PCR reads via MiXCR and lists one record per CDR3 protein. There are under 800,000 distinct CDR3 sequences in the sample; approximately 15% occur only once, and about 20% lies in the top ten. Another study also made use of these data, one on T cells in Graves' hyperthyroidism and ophthalmopathy.

Sequencing was performed on peripheral blood mononuclear cells (PBMCs), taken at new diagnosis, from a patient treated with antithyroid drugs. All receptors derive from a woman aged 30 to 39 with Graves disease.

In regard to this clonotype: Germline is not matched at one junction end, which may reflect a read error. This chain uses TRBV12-3 or TRBV12-4 with TRBJ2-7, with 9 bases fitting TRBD1. The CDR3 contains 15 residues. Here the CDR3 DNA reads TGTGCCAGCAGTTTAGAACAGGGGGCGGTCTACGAGCGGTACTTC. Residues: CASSLEQGAVYERYF.

This clonotype was seen more than once but under ten times. The chain combines TRBV20-1 with TRBJ2-7; no definite D call. This CDR3 region has 15 residues. Per germline, CDR1 DFQATT and CDR2 SNEGSKA (reference sequence). Trimming left V 8 bases short and J 2 bases short, with 22 bases between. The CDR3 DNA reads as TGCAGTTTCCTTTTGGCAGACACCCACACCTACGAGCAGTACTTC. As protein: CSFLLADTHTYEQYF.

This clonotype was detected ten times or more. The rearrangement joins TRBV11-2 to TRBJ1-2; no definite D call. This CDR3 spans 14 amino acids. Trimming left V 6 bases short and J 0 bases short, with 11 bases between. Per germline, CDR1 SGHAT and CDR2 FQNNGV. The CDR3 region has the DNA TGTGCCAGCAGGGAGGGCAGGACTAACTATGGCTACACCTTC. Translation: CASREGRTNYGYTF.

This clonotype was seen at least ten times. This chain joins TRBV12-3 or TRBV12-4 and TRBJ2-5; D possibly corresponds to TRBD2 (6 bases). CDR3 length: 16 residues. V was pared by 3 bases and J by 5 bases, with 19 bases between. The CDR3 protein is CASSFAGVGAGETQYF. CDR3 sequence (DNA): TGTGCCAGCAGTTTTGCCGGTGTGGGTGCGGGGGAGACCCAGTACTTC.

At least ten counts were recorded for this clonotype. CDR3 residues: CASRNTGSGNTIYF. Here the CDR3 DNA reads TGTGCCAGCAGAAACACAGGGTCTGGAAACACCATATATTTT. The rearrangement uses TRBV7-2 and TRBJ1-3; D is possibly TRBD1 (6 bases). Germline lookup yields CDR1 SGHTA and CDR2 FQGNSA. The CDR3 loop spans 14 amino acids. Trimming stripped 6 bases from V and 1 base from J, with 10 bases between.

The chain has TRBV5-6 and TRBJ2-7; D not resolved. The CDR3 is 13 residues long. V lost 3 bases and J lost 3, with 10 bases in between. Germline loops: CDR1 SGHDT, CDR2 YYEEEE. CDR3 in DNA: TGTGCCAGCAGCTCGCTTTTAAACTACGAGCAGTACTTC. Protein product: CASSSLLNYEQYF.

This clonotype was observed a handful of times. The chain uses TRBV9 and TRBJ1-3; D remains ambiguous. Germline V CDR1 and CDR2: SGDLS, YYNGEE. The CDR3 contains 14 residues. V shed 3 bases and J shed 3 bases, with 10 bases lying between them. The CDR3 loop is CASSANVLGNTIYF. In DNA form, the CDR3 reads TGTGCCAGCAGCGCTAACGTACTTGGAAACACCATATATTTT.

This clonotype was counted at least ten times. The chain uses TRBV12-3 or TRBV12-4 and TRBJ1-5, with D unresolved. CDR3 length: 16 amino acids. The germline V and J ends were trimmed by 2 bases and 3 bases, with 14 bases remaining between them. CDR3 in DNA: TGTGCCAGCAGTTTACTCGGGGAAGTGGTCAATCAGCCCCAGCATTTT. Amino acids: CASSLLGEVVNQPQHF.

In its sample, this clonotype was seen a few times. The gene calls are TRBV19 and TRBJ2-7; the D gene is possibly TRBD2 (6 bases). Trimming shortened V by 3 bases and J by 6 bases, and 15 bases separated the two germline ends. The CDR3 is made up of 14 amino acids. Germline-derived CDR1 and CDR2 are LNHDA and SQIVND (reference sequence). The CDR3 DNA follows: TGTGCCAGTAGTATTGCGGGGTCCCTCATCGAGCAGTACTTC. Its translation: CASSIAGSLIEQYF.

This clonotype was detected ten times or more. The chain has TRBV7-8 and TRBJ1-2; no clear D. The CDR3 consists of 15 residues. V was shortened by 0 bases and J by 4 bases, with 12 bases between the two germline ends. Germline V gives CDR1 SGHVS, CDR2 FQNEAQ. The CDR3 spells CASSLARGPGYGYTF. The CDR3 DNA reads TGTGCCAGCAGCTTAGCCAGAGGGCCGGGCTATGGCTACACCTTC.

This clonotype showed up many times. The V gene is TRBV20-1, the J gene TRBJ2-5; TRBD2 agrees at 13 bases. V dropped 2 bases and J dropped 5; count of bases not matched to a gene: 2. The V gene's germline CDR1 is DFQATT and CDR2 SNEGSKA (reference sequence). This CDR3 is built from 14 residues. CDR3 DNA: TGCAGTGCTAGACTACTAGCGGGAGGGGAGACCCAGTACTTC. It translates to CSARLLAGGETQYF.

Of note for this clonotype: Being one base from a much bigger clone, this may be a read error. The chain combines TRBV20-1 with TRBJ1-4; 8 bases align to TRBD1. The CDR3 runs 14 residues. V was clipped by 5 bases and J by 5 bases; unmatched bases: 7. The germline V gene has CDR1 DFQATT and CDR2 SNEGSKA (reference sequence). CDR3 nucleotides: TGCAGTGCTGTAAGACAGGGGTTCAATGAAAAACTGTTTTTT. Translating gives CSAVRQGFNEKLFF.

This clonotype occurred a few times. The chain combines TRBV7-9 with TRBJ2-2; 9 positions match TRBD1. Germline V gene data show CDR1 as SEHNR and CDR2 as FQNEAQ (reference sequence). The V segment lost 5 bases and the J segment 5 bases; nucleotides outside the gene matches: 9. This CDR3 comprises 16 residues. The CDR3 is CASSPPRTGETGELFF. DNA for the CDR3: TGTGCCAGCAGCCCTCCCAGGACAGGGGAGACCGGGGAGCTGTTTTTT.

In its sample, this clonotype was seen many times. J is TRBJ2-1 and V is TRBV28; D is perhaps TRBD1 or TRBD2 (6 bases each). Germline assignment: CDR1 MDHEN and CDR2 SYDVKM. V was cut by 2 bases and J by 4 bases, with 18 bases left in between. This CDR3 has 17 residues. For the CDR3, the DNA is TGTGCCAGCAGTTTAAGTCGCATGCGGGACACATACAATGAGCAGTTCTTC. Amino acids: CASSLSRMRDTYNEQFF. Complete variable domain (other parts from reference TRBV28 and TRBJ2-1): DVKVTQSSRYLVKRTGEKVFLECVQDMDHENMFWYRQDPGLGLRLIYFSYDVKMKEKGDIPEGYSVSREKKERFSLILESASTNQTSMYLCASSLSRMRDTYNEQFFGPGTRLTVL.

As to this clonotype: Possible read error: a much larger clone is one base away. The chain has TRBV6-2 or TRBV6-3 and TRBJ1-5, with unresolved D. CDR3 length: 13 amino acids. Trimming removed 10 bases at V and 3 bases at J, with 13 bases between. Per the germline V gene, CDR1 is MNHEY and CDR2 is SVGEGT. CDR3 region: CAIQTPANQPQHF. CDR3 nucleotide sequence: TGTGCCATTCAAACCCCCGCCAATCAGCCCCAGCATTTT.

To note about this clonotype: This may be a read error, as it is one base from a much larger clone. The gene calls are TRBV3-1 and TRBJ1-2; D not certain. This CDR3 has 13 amino acids. Trimming took off 1 base at V and 12 bases at J, with 15 bases between the two ends. Germline CDR1 is LGHDT and CDR2 is YNNKEL (reference sequence). CDR3 loop: CASSQVAGSGHTF. The CDR3 DNA reads as TGTGCCAGCAGCCAAGTGGCGGGCAGCGGCCACACCTTC. The entire variable domain, with the rest obtained from reference TRBV3-1 and TRBJ1-2, is as follows: DTAVSQTPKYLVTQMGNDKSIKCEQNLGHDTMYWYKQDSKKFLKIMFSYNNKELIINETVPNRFSPKSPDKAHLNLHINSLELGDSAVYFCASSQVAGSGHTFGSGTRLTVV.

The V and J genes are TRBV28 and TRBJ2-3; D possibly corresponds to TRBD2 (5 bases). Germline V gene data show CDR1 as MDHEN and CDR2 as SYDVKM. The CDR3 consists of 17 residues. Trimming removed 8 bases from V and 1 base from J, with 22 bases in between. CDR3 bases: TGTGCCAGCGGTTCACCCCACCCGGGATCCGGCACAGATACGCAGTATTTT. Amino acids: CASGSPHPGSGTDTQYF. The complete variable domain, with remaining parts taken from reference TRBV28 and TRBJ2-3, reads DVKVTQSSRYLVKRTGEKVFLECVQDMDHENMFWYRQDPGLGLRLIYFSYDVKMKEKGDIPEGYSVSREKKERFSLILESASTNQTSMYLCASGSPHPGSGTDTQYFGPGTRLTVL.

This clonotype appeared a few times. This sequence joins TRBV9 and TRBJ1-1, with 8 bases identical to TRBD1. V lost 3 bases and J lost 5; bases outside the gene matches: 9. Germline CDR1 and CDR2: SGDLS and YYNGEE. The CDR3 runs to 15 residues. The CDR3 here is CASSASGQGETEAFF. CDR3 DNA sequence: TGTGCCAGCAGCGCCTCTGGACAGGGAGAGACTGAAGCTTTCTTT. Complete variable domain (other parts from reference TRBV9 and TRBJ1-1): DSGVTQTPKHLITATGQRVTLRCSPRSGDLSVYWYQQSLDQGLQFLIQYYNGEERAKGNILERFSAQQFPDLHSELNLSSLELGDSALYFCASSASGQGETEAFFGQGTRLTVV.

This clonotype has only a few counts. The chain joins TRBV6-1 to TRBJ2-3; 9 bases fit TRBD1. The CDR3 has 19 residues. The V and J ends lost 6 bases and 4 bases, in that order; junction bases with no gene match: 20. The germline gives CDR1 MNHNS, CDR2 SASEGT. CDR3 sequence: CASSQISGGGQGFADTQYF. Written as DNA, the CDR3 is TGTGCCAGCAGCCAGATATCTGGGGGGGGACAGGGCTTCGCAGATACGCAGTATTTT.

The chain employs TRBV27 and TRBJ1-3, with D uncertain. The V gene lost 3 bases and the J gene lost 4 bases, with 7 bases spanning the gap. The CDR3 has 13 residues. Germline CDR1 MNHEY, CDR2 SMNVEV (reference sequence). This chain's CDR3 is CASSFRQGNTIYF. CDR3 bases: TGTGCCAGCAGTTTCCGTCAGGGAAACACCATATATTTT.

Many counts were recorded for this clonotype. The chain has TRBV2 and TRBJ2-7, with unresolved D. The V end was cut by 6 bases, the J end by 3 bases, with 3 bases between. The CDR3 consists of 10 residues. CDR1 SNHLY and CDR2 FYNNEI come from the germline V gene. The DNA of the CDR3 is TGTGCCAGCAGGGACTACGAGCAGTACTTC. Protein sequence: CASRDYEQYF. The variable domain in full, completed from reference TRBV2 and TRBJ2-7, reads EPEVTQTPSHQVTQMGQEVILRCVPISNHLYFYWYRQILGQKVEFLVSFYNNEISEKSEIFDDQFSVERPDGSNFTLKIRSTKLEDSAMYFCASRDYEQYFGPGTRLTVT.

To note about this clonotype: This may be a read error, as it is one base from a much larger clone. The chain combines TRBV28 with TRBJ2-7, with D tentatively TRBD1 (6 bases). CDR1 MDHEN and CDR2 SYDVKM come from the germline V gene. There are 16 residues in the CDR3. With 1 base removed from V and 0 bases from J, the gap between germline ends came to 13 bases. Written as DNA, the CDR3 is TGTGCCAGCAGTTTATACGACAGGTGGCACTCCTACGAGCAGTACTTC. Translated: CASSLYDRWHSYEQYF. The full variable domain, in which reference TRBV28 and TRBJ2-7 provide the parts outside the CDR3, is DVKVTQSSRYLVKRTGEKVFLECVQDMDHENMFWYRQDPGLGLRLIYFSYDVKMKEKGDIPEGYSVSREKKERFSLILESASTNQTSMYLCASSLYDRWHSYEQYFGPGTRLTVT.

The rearrangement links TRBV25-1 to TRBJ2-5, with D possibly matching TRBD2 (6 bases). The J call is in doubt because the DNA end fits TRBJ2-1 better. The CDR3 totals 15 residues. Germline V gene lookup returns CDR1 MGHDK and CDR2 SYGVNS. CDR3 nucleotide sequence: TGTGCCAGCAGTGAATGGGGGGAGTCTGATAATGAGCAGTTCTTC. Translation gives CASSEWGESDNEQFF.

The chain is built from TRBV3-1 and TRBJ2-1, with TRBD2 matching over 8 bases. The CDR3 runs 14 residues. Germline V lookup: CDR1 LGHDT, CDR2 YNNKEL (reference sequence). J gave up 6 bases and V 8 bases, and 9 bases lay outside the gene matches. The DNA of the CDR3 is TGTGCCAGCGGAACGGGAGGGCCGTCCAATGAGCAGTTCTTC. It codes for CASGTGGPSNEQFF.

The chain carries TRBV12-3 or TRBV12-4 and TRBJ2-7; D not resolved. V lost 6 bases, J lost 2 bases, and 11 bases lay in between. The CDR3 totals 13 residues. The CDR3 coding sequence is TGTGCCAGCAGGGGGTCTGAAACCTACGAGCAGTACTTC. Translation gives CASRGSETYEQYF.

Of note for this clonotype: This may stem from a read error, because a much larger clone lies one nucleotide away. The CDR3 bases are TGTGCCAGCGGTGCTACCCGGAGGACGTCTAATGATGGCACTGAAGCTTTCTTT. Its translation is CASGATRRTSNDGTEAFF. The chain joins TRBV6-1 to TRBJ1-1; no definite D call. Germline V gene lookup returns CDR1 MNHNS and CDR2 SASEGT. V lost 8 bases and J lost 4, with 29 bases in between. This CDR3 is 18 amino acids long.

This clonotype was counted between two and nine times. The chain is built from TRBV7-9 and TRBJ2-5; no firm D call. The CDR3 has 15 amino acids. V was trimmed by 1 base and J by 1 base, leaving 10 bases between them. The V gene's germline CDR1 is SEHNR and CDR2 FQNEAQ (reference sequence). The CDR3, as DNA: TGTGCCAGCAGCTTAGGCCAGGAATTCCAAGAGACCCAGTACTTC. Encoded protein: CASSLGQEFQETQYF.

The V call is TRBV5-5, the J call TRBJ1-6; D not certain. The CDR3 runs 17 residues. CDR1 and CDR2 from the germline V gene are SGHKS and YYEKEE (reference sequence). Trimming left V 4 bases short and J 8 bases short, with 22 bases between. The CDR3 reads CASSTHPRLGWDSPLHF. Written as DNA, the CDR3 is TGTGCCAGCAGCACCCATCCCCGCCTAGGGTGGGATTCACCCCTCCACTTT.